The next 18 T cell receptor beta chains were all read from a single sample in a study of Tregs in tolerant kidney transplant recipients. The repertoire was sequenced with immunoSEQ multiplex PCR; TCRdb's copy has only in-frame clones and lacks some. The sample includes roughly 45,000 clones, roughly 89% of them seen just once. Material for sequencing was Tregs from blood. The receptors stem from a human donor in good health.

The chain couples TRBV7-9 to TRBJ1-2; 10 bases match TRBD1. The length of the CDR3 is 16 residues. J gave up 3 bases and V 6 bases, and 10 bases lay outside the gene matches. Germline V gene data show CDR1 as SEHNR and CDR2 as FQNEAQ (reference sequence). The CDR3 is CASRYGTGVLDYGYTF. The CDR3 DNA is TGTGCCAGCAGATACGGGACAGGGGTACTGGACTATGGCTACACCTTC. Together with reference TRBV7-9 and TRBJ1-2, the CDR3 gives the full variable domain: DTGVSQNPRHKITKRGQNVTFRCDPISEHNRLYWYRQTLGQGPEFLTYFQNEAQLEKSRLLSDRFSAERPKGSFSTLEIQRTEQGDSAMYLCASRYGTGVLDYGYTFGSGTRLTVV.

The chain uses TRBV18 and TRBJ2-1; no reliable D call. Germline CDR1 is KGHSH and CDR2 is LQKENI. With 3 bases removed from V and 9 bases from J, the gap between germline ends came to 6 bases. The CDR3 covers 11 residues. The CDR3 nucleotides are TGTGCCAGCTCACCCCCCCCTGAGCAGTTCTTC. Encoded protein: CASSPPPEQFF.

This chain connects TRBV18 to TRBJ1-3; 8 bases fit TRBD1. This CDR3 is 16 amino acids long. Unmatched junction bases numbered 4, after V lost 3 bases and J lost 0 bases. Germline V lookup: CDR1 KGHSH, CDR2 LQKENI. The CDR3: CASSPTGGDSGNTIYF. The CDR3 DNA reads TGTGCCAGCTCACCCACAGGGGGAGACTCTGGAAACACCATATATTTT.

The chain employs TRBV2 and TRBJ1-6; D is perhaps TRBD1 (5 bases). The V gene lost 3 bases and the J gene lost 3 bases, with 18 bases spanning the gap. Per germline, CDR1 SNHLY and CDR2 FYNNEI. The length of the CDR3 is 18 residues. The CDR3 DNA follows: TGTGCCAGCAGTGAGGGCCGTTGGGGGGTTTTCTATAATTCACCCCTCCACTTT. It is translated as CASSEGRWGVFYNSPLHF.

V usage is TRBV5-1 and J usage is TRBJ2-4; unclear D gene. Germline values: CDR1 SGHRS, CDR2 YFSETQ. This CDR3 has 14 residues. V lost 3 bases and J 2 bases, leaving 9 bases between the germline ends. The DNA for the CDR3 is TGCGCCAGCAGCTCTCACCCTTCCAAAAACATTCAGTACTTC. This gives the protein CASSSHPSKNIQYF.

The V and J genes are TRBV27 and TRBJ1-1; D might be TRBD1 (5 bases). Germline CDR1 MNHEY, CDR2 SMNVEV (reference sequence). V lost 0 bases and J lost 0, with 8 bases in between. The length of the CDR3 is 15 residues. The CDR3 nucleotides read TGTGCCAGCAGTTTATCGAGGGGAATGAACACTGAAGCTTTCTTT. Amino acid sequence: CASSLSRGMNTEAFF.

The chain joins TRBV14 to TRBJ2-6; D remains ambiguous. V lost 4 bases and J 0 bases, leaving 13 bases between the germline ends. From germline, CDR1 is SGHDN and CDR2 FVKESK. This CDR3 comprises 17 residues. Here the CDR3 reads CASSPLKGNSGANVLTF. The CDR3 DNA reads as TGTGCCAGCAGCCCCCTTAAGGGAAACTCTGGGGCCAACGTCCTGACTTTC.

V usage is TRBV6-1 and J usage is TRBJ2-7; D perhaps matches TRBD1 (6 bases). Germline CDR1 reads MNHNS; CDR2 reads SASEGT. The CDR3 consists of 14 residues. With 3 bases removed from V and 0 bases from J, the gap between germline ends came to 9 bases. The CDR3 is CASSDTGSSYEQYF. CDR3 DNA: TGTGCCAGCAGTGACACAGGGTCCTCCTACGAGCAGTACTTC.

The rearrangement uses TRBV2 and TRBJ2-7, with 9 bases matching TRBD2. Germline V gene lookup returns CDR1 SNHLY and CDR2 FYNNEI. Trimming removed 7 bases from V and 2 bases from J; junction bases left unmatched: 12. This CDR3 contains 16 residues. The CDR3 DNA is TGTGCCAGCAATCCGGTAAGACTAGCGGTTACCTACGAGCAGTACTTC. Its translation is CASNPVRLAVTYEQYF. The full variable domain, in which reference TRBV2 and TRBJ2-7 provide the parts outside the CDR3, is EPEVTQTPSHQVTQMGQEVILRCVPISNHLYFYWYRQILGQKVEFLVSFYNNEISEKSEIFDDQFSVERPDGSNFTLKIRSTKLEDSAMYFCASNPVRLAVTYEQYFGPGTRLTVT.

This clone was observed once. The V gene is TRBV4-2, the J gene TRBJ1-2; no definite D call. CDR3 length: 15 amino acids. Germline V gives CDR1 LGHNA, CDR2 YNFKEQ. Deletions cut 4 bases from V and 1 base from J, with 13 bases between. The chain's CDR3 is CASSLHRGNNYGYTF. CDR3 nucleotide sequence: TGTGCCAGCAGCCTTCACCGAGGGAATAACTATGGCTACACCTTC.

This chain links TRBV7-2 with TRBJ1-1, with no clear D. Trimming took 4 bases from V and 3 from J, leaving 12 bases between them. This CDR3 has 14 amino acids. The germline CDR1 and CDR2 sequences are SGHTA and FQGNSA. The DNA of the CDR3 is TGTGCCAGCAGCTCCGGGCCAAGGGACACTGAAGCTTTCTTT. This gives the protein CASSSGPRDTEAFF.

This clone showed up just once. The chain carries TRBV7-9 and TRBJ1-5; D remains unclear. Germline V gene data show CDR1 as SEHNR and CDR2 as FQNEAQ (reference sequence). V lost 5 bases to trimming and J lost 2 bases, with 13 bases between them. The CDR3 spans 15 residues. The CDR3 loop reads CASSPVGSGNQPQHF. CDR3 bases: TGTGCCAGCAGCCCAGTGGGATCGGGCAATCAGCCCCAGCATTTT.

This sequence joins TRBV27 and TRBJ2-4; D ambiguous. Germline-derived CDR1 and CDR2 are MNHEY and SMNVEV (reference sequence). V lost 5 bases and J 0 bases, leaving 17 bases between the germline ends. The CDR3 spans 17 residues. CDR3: CASSPRPDLLAKNIQYF. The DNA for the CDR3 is TGTGCCAGCAGTCCGCGACCCGACCTACTAGCCAAAAACATTCAGTACTTC.

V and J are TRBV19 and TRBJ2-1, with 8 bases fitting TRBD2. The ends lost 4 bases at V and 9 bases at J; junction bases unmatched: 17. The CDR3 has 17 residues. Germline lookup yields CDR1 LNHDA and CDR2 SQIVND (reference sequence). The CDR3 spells CASSREGLAGAGGEQFF. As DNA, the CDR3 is TGTGCCAGTAGTAGGGAAGGGCTAGCGGGCGCTGGAGGTGAGCAGTTCTTC.

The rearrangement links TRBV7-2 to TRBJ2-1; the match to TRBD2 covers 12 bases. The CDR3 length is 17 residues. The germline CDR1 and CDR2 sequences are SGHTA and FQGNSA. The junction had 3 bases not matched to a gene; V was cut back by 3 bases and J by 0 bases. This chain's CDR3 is CASSFSTSGGSYNEQFF. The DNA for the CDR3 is TGTGCCAGCAGCTTTTCGACTAGCGGGGGCTCCTACAATGAGCAGTTCTTC.

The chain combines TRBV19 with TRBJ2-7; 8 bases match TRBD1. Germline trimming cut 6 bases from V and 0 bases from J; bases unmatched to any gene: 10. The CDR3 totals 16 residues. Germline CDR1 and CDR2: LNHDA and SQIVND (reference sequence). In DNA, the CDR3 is TGTGCCAGTAGCCCCGGACAGGGTAGGGGCTCCTACGAGCAGTACTTC. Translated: CASSPGQGRGSYEQYF.

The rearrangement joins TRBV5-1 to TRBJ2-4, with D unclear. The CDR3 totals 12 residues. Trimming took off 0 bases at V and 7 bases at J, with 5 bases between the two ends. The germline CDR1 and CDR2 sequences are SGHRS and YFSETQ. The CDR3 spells CASSLVGNIQYF. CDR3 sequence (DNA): TGCGCCAGCAGCTTGGTAGGGAACATTCAGTACTTC. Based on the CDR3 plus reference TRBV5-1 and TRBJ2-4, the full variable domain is KAGVTQTPRYLIKTRGQQVTLSCSPISGHRSVSWYQQTPGQGLQFLFEYFSETQRNKGNFPGRFSGRQFSNSRSEMNVSTLELGDSALYLCASSLVGNIQYFGAGTRLSVL.

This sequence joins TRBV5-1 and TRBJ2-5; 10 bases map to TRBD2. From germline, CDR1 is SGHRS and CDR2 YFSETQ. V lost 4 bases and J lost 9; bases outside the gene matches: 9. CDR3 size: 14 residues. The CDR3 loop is CASSQLAGGPAQYF. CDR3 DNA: TGCGCCAGCAGCCAATTAGCGGGAGGCCCGGCCCAGTACTTC.